A selection of T cell receptor beta chains follows, all from one sample in a study of T-cell memory formation after mild COVID-19. TCRdb processed the 5' RACE reads anew with MiXCR; each CDR3 protein has one entry. In the table there are approximately 450,000 distinct CDR3 sequences, 15% to 20% of which are singletons. The sequencing input was PBMCs or a T cell subset sorted from them (not recorded which). The origin of the receptors is an adult woman who had mild COVID-19 (a few samples of this study predate the infection). Cell type and time point are not known. The CDR3 runs from the conserved cysteine through the conserved F or W. D genes are given only for firm matches. Size tells how often a clone was seen (once, few, many) or the class of an expanded clone, and some rows leave it out.

v_call: TRBV18; j_call: TRBJ2-7; d_call: TRBD1; clone_size: few; cdr3_nt: TGTGCCAGCTCCTTAATGACAGGGATCGACGAGCAGTACTTC; cdr3_aa: CASSLMTGIDEQYF
v_call: TRBV7-9; j_call: TRBJ2-4; d_call: .; clone_size: few; cdr3_nt: TGTGCCAGCAGCTTAGTTCAGGTGGCCAAAAACATTCAGTACTTC; cdr3_aa: CASSLVQVAKNIQYF
v_call: TRBV7-3; j_call: TRBJ2-1; d_call: .; clone_size: many; cdr3_nt: TGTGCCAGCAGCTCCAGTCCGGGATCTGGGCCCTACAATGAGCAGTTCTTC; cdr3_aa: CASSSSPGSGPYNEQFF
v_call: TRBV4-1; j_call: TRBJ1-5; d_call: TRBD1; clone_size: .; cdr3_nt: TGCGCCAGCAGCCAAGATCCAGGGCAGGGGGCTTCTCAGCCCCAGCATTTT; cdr3_aa: CASSQDPGQGASQPQHF
v_call: TRBV27; j_call: TRBJ1-2; d_call: TRBD1; clone_size: few; cdr3_nt: TGTGCCAGCAGTTCCTTTAACAGGGGAAACTATGGCTACACCTTC; cdr3_aa: CASSSFNRGNYGYTF
v_call: TRBV4-2; j_call: TRBJ2-2; d_call: .; clone_size: .; cdr3_nt: TGTGCCAGCAGCCAAGACCCGGACTCCTACACCGGGGAGCTGTTTTTT; cdr3_aa: CASSQDPDSYTGELFF
v_call: TRBV6-5; j_call: TRBJ2-7; d_call: TRBD2; clone_size: .; cdr3_nt: TGTGCCAGCAGTTACTCGACTGCGGGAGACGAGCAGTACTTC; cdr3_aa: CASSYSTAGDEQYF
v_call: TRBV7-2; j_call: TRBJ1-1; d_call: .; clone_size: few; cdr3_nt: TGTGCCAGCAGCTTAGGGTGGCGGAACACTGAAGCTTTCTTT; cdr3_aa: CASSLGWRNTEAFF
v_call: TRBV5-1; j_call: TRBJ2-1; d_call: TRBD2; clone_size: few; cdr3_nt: TGCGCCAGCAGCTTGCGCCGGGGACTAGCGGGCAATGAGCAGTTCTTC; cdr3_aa: CASSLRRGLAGNEQFF
v_call: TRBV5-1; j_call: TRBJ2-1; d_call: TRBD2; clone_size: few; cdr3_nt: TGCGCCAGCAGCTTTCGGGGACTAGCCTACAATGAGCAGTTCTTC; cdr3_aa: CASSFRGLAYNEQFF
v_call: TRBV9; j_call: TRBJ2-5; d_call: .; clone_size: .; cdr3_nt: TGTGCCAGCAGCGTAGCGTGGCAGACCGGGGAGACCCAGTACTTC; cdr3_aa: CASSVAWQTGETQYF
v_call: TRBV6-5; j_call: TRBJ1-2; d_call: TRBD1; clone_size: few; cdr3_nt: TGTGCCAGCAGTTACGCGGACAGGGCTTATGGCTACACCTTC; cdr3_aa: CASSYADRAYGYTF
v_call: TRBV12-3/TRBV12-4; j_call: TRBJ2-4; d_call: .; clone_size: few; cdr3_nt: TGTGCCAGCAGCCGCGGACAGACACTAGCCAAAAACATTCAGTACTTC; cdr3_aa: CASSRGQTLAKNIQYF
v_call: TRBV29-1; j_call: TRBJ2-5; d_call: .; clone_size: few; cdr3_nt: TGCAGCGTTTCTGAGTGGGCAGGGTCTATGGAGACCCAGTACTTC; cdr3_aa: CSVSEWAGSMETQYF
v_call: TRBV7-8; j_call: TRBJ1-2; d_call: TRBD1; clone_size: few; cdr3_nt: TGTGCCAGCAGCCAGATATTCCCAGGGGGCTCGGATGGCTACACCTTC; cdr3_aa: CASSQIFPGGSDGYTF
v_call: TRBV24-1; j_call: TRBJ2-2; d_call: TRBD1; clone_size: many; cdr3_nt: TGTGCCACCAGTGAGCGGGACAGGGGGCGTACCGGGGAGCTGTTTTTT; cdr3_aa: CATSERDRGRTGELFF
v_call: TRBV11-2; j_call: TRBJ2-2; d_call: .; clone_size: many; cdr3_nt: TGTGCCAGCAGCTTATTCACCGGGGAGCTGTTTTTT; cdr3_aa: CASSLFTGELFF
v_call: TRBV4-1; j_call: TRBJ2-7; d_call: .; clone_size: .; cdr3_nt: TGCGCCAGCAGCCAAGGCCCTGGCCTGGCCACCTACGAGCAGTACTTC; cdr3_aa: CASSQGPGLATYEQYF
v_call: TRBV20-1; j_call: TRBJ2-3; d_call: TRBD2; clone_size: .; cdr3_nt: TGCAGTGCAACCCAACTAGCGGGAGACACAGATACGCAGTATTTT; cdr3_aa: CSATQLAGDTDTQYF
v_call: TRBV2; j_call: TRBJ2-6; d_call: TRBD1; clone_size: .; cdr3_nt: TGTGCCAGCAGGGATGGACAGGGTTCCGGGGCCAACGTCCTGACTTTC; cdr3_aa: CASRDGQGSGANVLTF
v_call: TRBV12-3/TRBV12-4; j_call: TRBJ2-5; d_call: .; clone_size: .; cdr3_nt: TGTGCCAGCAGTTTTAGGCAGCAAGAGACCCAGTACTTC; cdr3_aa: CASSFRQQETQYF
v_call: TRBV4-1; j_call: TRBJ1-5; d_call: .; clone_size: .; cdr3_nt: TGCGCCAGCAGCCAAAAACTGGTCTTTAGCAATCAGCCCCAGCATTTT; cdr3_aa: CASSQKLVFSNQPQHF
v_call: TRBV7-9; j_call: TRBJ2-6; d_call: .; clone_size: few; cdr3_nt: TGTGCCAGCAGCATCGGACAATCTGGGGCCAACGTCCTGACTTTC; cdr3_aa: CASSIGQSGANVLTF
v_call: TRBV9; j_call: TRBJ2-1; d_call: TRBD2; clone_size: .; cdr3_nt: TGTGCCAGCAGCGTAGAACTAGCGGGGAGCAATGAGCAGTTCTTC; cdr3_aa: CASSVELAGSNEQFF
v_call: TRBV20-1; j_call: TRBJ2-3; d_call: .; clone_size: few; cdr3_nt: TGCAGTGCTAGAGGGGGGACTGTTCACACAGATACGCAGTATTTT; cdr3_aa: CSARGGTVHTDTQYF
v_call: TRBV2; j_call: TRBJ2-2; d_call: TRBD2; clone_size: .; cdr3_nt: TGTGCCAGCAGTACCACTAGCGGCTACACCGGGGAGCTGTTTTTT; cdr3_aa: CASSTTSGYTGELFF
v_call: TRBV4-1; j_call: TRBJ1-2; d_call: .; clone_size: .; cdr3_nt: TGCGCCAGCAGCCAAGATACGGCAGGGAGTGGAGTCAACTATGGCTACACCTTC; cdr3_aa: CASSQDTAGSGVNYGYTF
v_call: TRBV15; j_call: TRBJ2-3; d_call: .; clone_size: .; cdr3_nt: TGTGCCACCTCCCAGCTGGGGCCGGGCACAGATACGCAGTATTTT; cdr3_aa: CATSQLGPGTDTQYF
v_call: TRBV12-3/TRBV12-4; j_call: TRBJ2-3; d_call: .; clone_size: .; cdr3_nt: TGTGCCAGCAGTTTAGGTGACGGGGATACGCAGTATTTT; cdr3_aa: CASSLGDGDTQYF